The sequence of this TCR beta chain was determined in a study of blood T cell repertoires in COVID-19. Patients in Seattle were enrolled during active infection, then followed longitudinally. The CDR3 has 13 amino acids. CDR1 and CDR2 from the germline V gene are MDHEN and SYDVKM. The junction had 4 bases not matched to a gene; V was cut back by 6 bases and J by 5 bases. Libraries were prepared by immunoSEQ multiplex PCR; TCRdb keeps only in-frame clonotypes and omits some of them. The sample lists fewer than 200,000 clones, around 79% occurring once. The chain is built from TRBV28 and TRBJ2-5; 9 nucleotides line up with TRBD2. The sequence was collected from an older woman with COVID-19, enrolled during active disease. The source material was peripheral blood. In DNA, the CDR3 is TGTGCCAGCAGGGGGACTAGCCGGGAGACCCAGTACTTC. Translating it yields CASRGTSRETQYF.